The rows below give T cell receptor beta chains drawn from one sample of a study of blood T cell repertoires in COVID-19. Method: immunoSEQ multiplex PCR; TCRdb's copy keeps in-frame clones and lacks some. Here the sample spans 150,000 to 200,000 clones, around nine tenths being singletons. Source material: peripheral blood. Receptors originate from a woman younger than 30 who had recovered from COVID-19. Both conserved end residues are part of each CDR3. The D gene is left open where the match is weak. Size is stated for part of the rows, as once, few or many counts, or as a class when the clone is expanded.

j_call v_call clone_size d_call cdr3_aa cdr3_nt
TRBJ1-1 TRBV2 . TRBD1 CASRTGQGTNTEAFF TGTGCCAGCAGGACAGGACAGGGCACTAACACTGAAGCTTTCTTT
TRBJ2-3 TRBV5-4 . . CASSLIVGGPTDTQYF TGTGCCAGCAGCTTGATTGTCGGGGGGCCCACAGATACGCAGTATTTT
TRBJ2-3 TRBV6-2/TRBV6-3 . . CASTPPGLRTDTQYF TGTGCCAGCACCCCACCGGGACTCCGCACAGATACGCAGTATTTT
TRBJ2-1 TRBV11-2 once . CASSLEGGYNEQFF TGTGCCAGCAGCTTAGAGGGAGGATACAATGAGCAGTTCTTC
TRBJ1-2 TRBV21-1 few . CASMQGRYGYTF TGTGCCAGCATGCAGGGTCGCTATGGCTACACCTTC
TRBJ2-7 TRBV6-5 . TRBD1 CASSFGTGVYEQYF TGTGCCAGCAGTTTCGGGACAGGGGTCTACGAGCAGTACTTC
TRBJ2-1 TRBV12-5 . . CASGFSDDSRYNEQFF TGTGCTAGTGGTTTCTCGGATGACTCGCGCTACAATGAGCAGTTCTTC
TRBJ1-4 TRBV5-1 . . CASSGGSLNEKLFF TGCGCCAGCAGCGGGGGCAGCCTTAATGAAAAACTGTTTTTT
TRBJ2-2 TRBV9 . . CASSVAGTGELFF TGTGCCAGCAGCGTAGCGGGGACCGGGGAGCTGTTTTTT
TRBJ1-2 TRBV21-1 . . CASSLGGHNYGYTF TGTGCCAGCAGCCTAGGAGGCCATAACTATGGCTACACCTTC
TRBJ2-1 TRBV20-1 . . CSAPAGTEQFF TGCAGTGCCCCGGCGGGAACTGAGCAGTTCTTC
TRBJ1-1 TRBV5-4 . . CASSSISTEAFF TGTGCCAGCAGTAGTATTAGCACTGAAGCTTTCTTT
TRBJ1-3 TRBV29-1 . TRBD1 CSVSGQALDTIYF TGCAGCGTGTCTGGACAGGCCTTGGACACCATATATTTT
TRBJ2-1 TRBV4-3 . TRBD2 CASSQGAGVYYEQFF TGCGCCAGCAGCCAAGGGGCGGGAGTCTACTATGAGCAGTTCTTC
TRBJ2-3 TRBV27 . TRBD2 CASRDQGGSLTDTQYF TGTGCCAGCAGGGACCAGGGCGGGAGCCTCACAGATACGCAGTATTTT
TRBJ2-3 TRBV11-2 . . CASSLEGGPQDTQYF TGTGCCAGCAGCTTAGAGGGGGGACCGCAAGATACGCAGTATTTT
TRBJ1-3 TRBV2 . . CASNGGSEGNTIYF TGTGCCAGCAATGGGGGCTCGGAAGGAAACACCATATATTTT
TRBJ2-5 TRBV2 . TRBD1 CASSEPGQGETQYF TGTGCCAGCAGTGAACCCGGACAGGGGGAGACCCAGTACTTC
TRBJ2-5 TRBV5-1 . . CASSLVPRGDQETQYF TGCGCCAGCAGCTTGGTCCCCCGGGGTGACCAAGAGACCCAGTACTTC
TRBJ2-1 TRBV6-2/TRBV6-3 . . CASSYGGDEQFF TGTGCCAGCAGTTACGGGGGCGATGAGCAGTTCTTC
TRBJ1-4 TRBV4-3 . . CASSQATPGSFEKLFF TGCGCCAGCAGCCAAGCGACGCCAGGGTCATTTGAAAAACTGTTTTTT
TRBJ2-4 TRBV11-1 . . CASSPEEFGKNIQYF TGTGCCAGCAGCCCGGAGGAGTTCGGGAAAAACATTCAGTACTTC
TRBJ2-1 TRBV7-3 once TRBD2 CASSAASGDWNEQFF TGTGCCAGCAGCGCCGCTAGCGGGGATTGGAATGAGCAGTTCTTC
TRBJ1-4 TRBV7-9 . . CASSPRQTTNEKLFF TGTGCCAGCAGCCCGAGACAGACAACTAATGAAAAACTGTTTTTT
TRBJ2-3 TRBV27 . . CASSPSYRGAQSTDTQYF TGTGCCAGCAGTCCCTCTTACCGGGGGGCCCAGTCCACAGATACGCAGTATTTT
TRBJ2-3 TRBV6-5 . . CASSSQTGSTDTQYF TGTGCCAGCAGTTCGCAGACAGGTAGCACAGATACGCAGTATTTT
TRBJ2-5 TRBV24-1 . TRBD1 CATSDSGTGNGETQYF TGTGCCACCAGTGATTCCGGGACAGGGAATGGGGAGACCCAGTACTTC
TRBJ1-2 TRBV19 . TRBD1 CASSPRQGANYGYTF TGTGCCAGTAGTCCCCGACAGGGGGCCAACTATGGCTACACCTTC
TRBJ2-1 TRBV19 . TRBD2 CASKVLAGYNEQFF TGTGCCAGTAAAGTGCTAGCGGGATACAATGAGCAGTTCTTC
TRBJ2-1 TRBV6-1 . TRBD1 CASSAGQGAFSGYNEQFF TGTGCCAGCAGTGCGGGACAGGGGGCTTTTTCAGGCTACAATGAGCAGTTCTTC
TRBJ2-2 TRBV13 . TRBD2 CASLLRGGINTGELFF TGTGCCAGCCTCCTCCGGGGGGGCATAAACACCGGGGAGCTGTTTTTT
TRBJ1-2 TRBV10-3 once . CAISAGVLGYTF TGTGCCATCAGTGCCGGGGTTTTAGGCTACACCTTC
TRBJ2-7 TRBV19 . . CASSKAGAYEQYF TGTGCCAGTAGCAAGGCCGGGGCCTACGAGCAGTACTTC
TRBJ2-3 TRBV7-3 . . CASSPRGGGGTDTQYF TGTGCCAGCAGCCCCCGGGGTGGCGGGGGCACAGATACGCAGTATTTT
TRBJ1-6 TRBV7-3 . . CASSQTGTLPKVGSPLHF TGTGCCAGCAGCCAAACAGGGACGCTACCCAAGGTGGGTTCACCCCTCCACTTT
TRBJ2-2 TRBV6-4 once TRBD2 CASSEGGSTGELFF TGTGCCAGCAGTGAGGGGGGGTCCACCGGGGAGCTGTTTTTT
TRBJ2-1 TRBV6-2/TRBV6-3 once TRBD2 CASSSRTSWASSYNEQFF TGTGCCAGCAGTTCTCGGACTAGCTGGGCCAGCTCCTACAATGAGCAGTTCTTC
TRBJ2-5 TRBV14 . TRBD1 CASSLGKYRGPETQYF TGTGCCAGCAGCCTCGGGAAATACAGGGGGCCAGAGACCCAGTACTTC
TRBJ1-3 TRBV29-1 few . CSVENSSGNTIYF TGCAGCGTTGAGAACAGTTCAGGAAACACCATATATTTT
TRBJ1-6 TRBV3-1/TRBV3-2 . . CASSSRSHSPLHF TGTGCCAGCAGCTCGAGGTCCCATTCACCCCTCCACTTT
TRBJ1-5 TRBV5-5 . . CASSLAGARGQPQHF TGTGCCAGCAGCTTGGCTGGGGCAAGGGGGCAGCCCCAGCATTTT
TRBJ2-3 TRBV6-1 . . CASSDRKFSTDTQYF TGTGCCAGCAGTGATAGAAAGTTTAGCACAGATACGCAGTATTTT
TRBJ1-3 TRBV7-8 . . CASSLERERTIYF TGTGCCAGCAGCTTAGAACGGGAAAGGACCATATATTTT
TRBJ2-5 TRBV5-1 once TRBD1 CASSSSRTGSGTQYF TGCGCCAGCAGCTCATCCCGGACAGGGTCGGGGACCCAGTACTTC
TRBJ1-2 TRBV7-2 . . CASSMNYYGYTF TGTGCCAGCAGCATGAACTACTATGGCTACACCTTC
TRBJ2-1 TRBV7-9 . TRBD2 CASSSGSSYNEQFF TGTGCCAGCAGTAGCGGGAGCTCCTACAATGAGCAGTTCTTC
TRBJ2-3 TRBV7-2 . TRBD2 CASSLKELAGGRDTQYF TGTGCCAGCAGCTTAAAGGAACTAGCGGGGGGGCGGGATACGCAGTATTTT
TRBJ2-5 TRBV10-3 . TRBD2 CAIRPGTSGESETQYF TGTGCCATCAGGCCTGGGACTAGCGGGGAGTCAGAGACCCAGTACTTC
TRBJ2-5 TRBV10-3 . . CAISESGEPRTQYF TGTGCCATCAGTGAGTCCGGGGAGCCTCGGACCCAGTACTTC
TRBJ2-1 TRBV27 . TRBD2 CASIPSGIYSYNEQFF TGTGCCAGCATCCCTAGCGGGATATACTCCTACAATGAGCAGTTCTTC
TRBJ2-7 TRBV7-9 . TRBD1 CASSSNDREPSYEQYF TGTGCCAGCAGCTCGAATGACAGGGAACCTTCCTACGAGCAGTACTTC
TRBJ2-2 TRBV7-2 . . CASSRRLDTGELFF TGTGCCAGCAGCCGCCGACTTGACACCGGGGAGCTGTTTTTT
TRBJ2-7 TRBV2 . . CASWRISSYEQYF TGTGCCAGCTGGAGGATCAGCTCCTACGAGCAGTACTTC
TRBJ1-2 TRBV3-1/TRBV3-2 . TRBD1 CASSQQPGQGWGYTF TGTGCCAGCAGCCAGCAACCGGGACAGGGCTGGGGCTACACCTTC
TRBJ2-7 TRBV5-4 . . CASREEASEQYF TGTGCCAGCAGGGAGGAGGCATCGGAGCAGTACTTC
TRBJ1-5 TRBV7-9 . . CASSLDRSGQPQHF TGTGCCAGCAGCTTAGACCGTTCGGGTCAGCCCCAGCATTTT
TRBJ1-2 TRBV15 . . CATSRDTGYGGYTF TGTGCCACCAGCAGAGATACGGGGTACGGTGGCTACACCTTC
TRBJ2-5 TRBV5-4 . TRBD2 CASSLGLAGETQYF TGTGCCAGCAGCTTGGGCCTAGCGGGAGAGACCCAGTACTTC